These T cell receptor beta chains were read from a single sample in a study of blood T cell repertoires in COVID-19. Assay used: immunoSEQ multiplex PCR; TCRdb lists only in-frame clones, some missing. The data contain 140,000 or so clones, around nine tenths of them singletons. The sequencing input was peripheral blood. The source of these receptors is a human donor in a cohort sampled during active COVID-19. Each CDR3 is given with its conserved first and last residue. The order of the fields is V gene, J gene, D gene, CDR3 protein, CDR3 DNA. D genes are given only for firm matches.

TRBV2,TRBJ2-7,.,CASSFDRVYEQYF,TGTGCCAGCAGCTTCGACAGAGTCTACGAGCAGTACTTC
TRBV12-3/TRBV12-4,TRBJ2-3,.,CASSFRDTQYF,TGTGCCAGCAGTTTCCGAGATACGCAGTATTTT
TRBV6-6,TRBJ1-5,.,CASLGEVLGSNQPQHF,TGTGCCAGCCTAGGGGAGGTCCTGGGGAGCAATCAGCCCCAGCATTTT
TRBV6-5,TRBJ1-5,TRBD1,CASSQGQGGNQPQHF,TGTGCCAGCAGCCAGGGACAGGGAGGCAATCAGCCCCAGCATTTT
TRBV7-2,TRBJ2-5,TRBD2,CASSLGGLAGGVETQYF,TGTGCCAGCAGCTTAGGGGGACTAGCGGGAGGAGTGGAGACCCAGTACTTC
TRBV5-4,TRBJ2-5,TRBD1,CASRGQGAETQYF,TGTGCCAGCAGGGGACAGGGGGCTGAGACCCAGTACTTC
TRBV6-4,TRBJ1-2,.,CASSDGGSNGYTF,TGTGCCAGCAGTGACGGCGGGAGCAATGGCTACACCTTC
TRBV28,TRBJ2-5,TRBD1,CASSLGQEETQYF,TGTGCCAGCAGTTTAGGACAGGAAGAGACCCAGTACTTC
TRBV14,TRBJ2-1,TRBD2,CASSHATGTRPYNEQFF,TGTGCCAGCAGCCATGCAACCGGGACTAGACCATACAATGAGCAGTTCTTC
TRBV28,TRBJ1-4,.,CASSLGGTNEKLFF,TGTGCCAGCAGTTTAGGGGGGACTAATGAAAAACTGTTTTTT
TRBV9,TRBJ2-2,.,CASSVVGGGGELFF,TGTGCCAGCAGCGTAGTAGGTGGCGGCGGGGAGCTGTTTTTT